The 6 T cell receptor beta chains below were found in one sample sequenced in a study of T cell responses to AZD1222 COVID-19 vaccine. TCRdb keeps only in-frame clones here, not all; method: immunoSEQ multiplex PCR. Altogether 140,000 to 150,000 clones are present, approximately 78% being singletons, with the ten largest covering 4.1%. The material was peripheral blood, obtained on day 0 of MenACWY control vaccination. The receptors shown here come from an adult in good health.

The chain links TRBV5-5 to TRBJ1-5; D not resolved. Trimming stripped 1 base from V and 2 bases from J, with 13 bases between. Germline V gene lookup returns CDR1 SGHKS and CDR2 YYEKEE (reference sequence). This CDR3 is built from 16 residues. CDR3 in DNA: TGTGCCAGCAGCTTGTCGGTAGAGCGGGGCAATCAGCCCCAGCATTTT. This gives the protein CASSLSVERGNQPQHF.

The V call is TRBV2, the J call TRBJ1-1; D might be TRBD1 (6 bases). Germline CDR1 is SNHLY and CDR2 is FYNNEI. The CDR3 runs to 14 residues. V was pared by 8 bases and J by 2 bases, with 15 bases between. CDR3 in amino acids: CASSQRGFNTEAFF. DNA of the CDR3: TGTGCCAGCTCCCAAAGGGGGTTCAACACTGAAGCTTTCTTT.

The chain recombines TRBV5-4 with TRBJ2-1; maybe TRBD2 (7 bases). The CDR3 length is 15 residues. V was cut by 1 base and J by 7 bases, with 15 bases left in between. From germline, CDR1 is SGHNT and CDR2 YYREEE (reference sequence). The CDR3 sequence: CASSLFTGGPNEQFF. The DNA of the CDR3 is TGTGCCAGCAGCTTGTTCACCGGGGGGCCGAATGAGCAGTTCTTC.

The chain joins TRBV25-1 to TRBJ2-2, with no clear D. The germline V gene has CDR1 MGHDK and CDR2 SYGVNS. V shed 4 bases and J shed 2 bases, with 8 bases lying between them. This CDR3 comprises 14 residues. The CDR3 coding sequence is TGTGCCAGCAGTGGCCAGGTTAACACCGGGGAGCTGTTTTTT. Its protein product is CASSGQVNTGELFF.

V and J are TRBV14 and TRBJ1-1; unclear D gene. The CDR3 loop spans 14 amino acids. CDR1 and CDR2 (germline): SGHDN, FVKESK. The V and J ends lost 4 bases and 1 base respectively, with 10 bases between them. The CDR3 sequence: CASSRNLGNTEAFF. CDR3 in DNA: TGTGCCAGCAGCCGAAATCTGGGGAACACTGAAGCTTTCTTT.

The DNA of the CDR3 is TGCGCCAGCAGCTCCCCACCGGGGAGCGGGGGGATCACAGATACGCAGTATTTT. This gives the protein CASSSPPGSGGITDTQYF. The V gene is TRBV5-1, the J gene TRBJ2-3; 9 bases agree with TRBD2. In germline, CDR1 is SGHRS, CDR2 YFSETQ. With 3 bases clipped from V and 2 bases from J, the junction kept 13 bases outside the gene matches. This CDR3 spans 18 amino acids.